Each of the 22 T cell receptor beta chains below was sequenced from the same sample in a study of spatial heterogeneity in lung cancer (dated by TCRdb to the late 2010s). Sample time point, as interpreted from the label and publication: blood at routine non-recurrence follow-up after resection. Without any cell sorting, TCR sequencing was performed on whole RNA extracted either from tumor and nontumor lung tissue or from cryopreserved PBMC samples. The method was 5' RACE. Sequencing was performed on a NextSeq 500. In-frame beta chains were kept once TCRdb had trimmed the public reads at Q25 with fastp and called clones with MiXCR. Each record represents a unique CDR3 protein, reported with the most common genes and DNA among its rows. The sample profile shows 50,000 to 60,000 distinct CDR3 sequences; more than 6.5% of them were found once. The ten largest clones add up to around 36% of the sample.

Sequencing was performed on PBMCs, taken at follow-up. These receptors were collected from a female donor with early-stage non-small cell lung cancer.

This clonotype was counted at least ten times. CDR3 loop: CASSSQRGSDTQYF. CDR3 coding DNA: TGTGCCAGCAGCTCTCAGCGGGGCTCAGATACGCAGTATTTT. The genes are TRBV7-3 and TRBJ2-3, with TRBD2 identical over 7 bases. The CDR3 totals 14 residues. The V segment lost 4 bases and the J segment 4 bases; nucleotides outside the gene matches: 5. The germline CDR1 and CDR2 sequences are SGHTA and FQGTGA.

The CDR3 DNA follows: TGTGCCACCAGCAGAGAAGGGTGGGCTAATGAAAAACTGTTTTTT. It yields the protein CATSREGWANEKLFF. This chain joins TRBV15 and TRBJ1-4; D not resolved. The CDR3 has 15 residues. Germline assignment: CDR1 LNHNV and CDR2 YYDKDF (reference sequence). V was cut by 0 bases and J by 3 bases, with 8 bases left in between.

This clonotype was seen at least ten times. The rearrangement joins TRBV5-1 to TRBJ2-5; TRBD2 aligns across 9 bases. CDR3 size: 14 residues. Germline values: CDR1 SGHRS, CDR2 YFSETQ. The V and J ends lost 5 bases and 5 bases, in that order; junction bases with no gene match: 7. The CDR3 protein is CASSAGGPEETQYF. CDR3 sequence (DNA): TGCGCCAGCAGTGCGGGGGGGCCCGAGGAGACCCAGTACTTC.

This clonotype was picked up many times. V usage is TRBV18 and J usage is TRBJ1-5; 9 positions agree with TRBD1. The junction had 5 bases not matched to a gene; V was cut back by 2 bases and J by 6 bases. CDR3 length equals 15 residues. CDR1 is KGHSH and CDR2 is LQKENI in the germline V gene. CDR3 residues: CASSPVTGGGQPQHF. CDR3 in DNA: TGTGCCAGCTCACCAGTGACAGGGGGAGGTCAGCCCCAGCATTTT. Full variable domain (rest looked up from reference TRBV18 and TRBJ1-5): NAGVMQNPRHLVRRRGQEARLRCSPMKGHSHVYWYRQLPEEGLKFMVYLQKENIIDESGMPKERFSAEFPKEGPSILRIQQVVRGDSAAYFCASSPVTGGGQPQHFGDGTRLSIL.

This clonotype was observed many times. This chain uses TRBV28 with TRBJ2-5; the D is unclear. The CDR3 is made up of 18 amino acids. Between the trimmed V and J ends, which lost 2 bases and 0 bases, there was a span of 19 bases. Per germline, CDR1 MDHEN and CDR2 SYDVKM. The CDR3 here is CASSLPLVAAPNQETQYF. CDR3 DNA sequence: TGTGCCAGCAGTTTACCGTTGGTCGCAGCCCCCAACCAAGAGACCCAGTACTTC.

V and J are TRBV3-1 and TRBJ1-3; no firm D call. The V end lost 2 bases, the J end lost 5 bases, and 10 bases lay between the germline ends. Germline V gene lookup returns CDR1 LGHDT and CDR2 YNNKEL (reference sequence). The CDR3 has 14 amino acids. The CDR3 is CASSQPEGRNTIYF. DNA of the CDR3: TGTGCCAGCAGCCAACCGGAAGGGAGAAACACCATATATTTT.

In this sample, this clonotype turned up a few times. J is TRBJ2-7 and V is TRBV2, with 7 bases lining up with TRBD1. The CDR3 consists of 16 residues. Trimming at V came to 9 bases and at J to 6 bases, leaving 20 bases not matched to a gene. CDR1 is SNHLY, CDR2 FYNNEI, per germline. CDR3 DNA sequence: TGTGCCAGAACGTGGGGATTCCCCAAAGGGGGCTCCGAGCAGTACTTC. Protein product: CARTWGFPKGGSEQYF. Variable domain in full (rest from reference TRBV2 and TRBJ2-7): EPEVTQTPSHQVTQMGQEVILRCVPISNHLYFYWYRQILGQKVEFLVSFYNNEISEKSEIFDDQFSVERPDGSNFTLKIRSTKLEDSAMYFCARTWGFPKGGSEQYFGPGTRLTVT.

This clonotype was observed many times. This chain links TRBV7-8 with TRBJ2-6; 9 nucleotides agree with TRBD2. V dropped 0 bases and J dropped 2; count of bases not matched to a gene: 5. CDR3 size: 18 residues. Per the germline V gene, CDR1 is SGHVS and CDR2 is FQNEAQ. The CDR3 sequence: CASSLAGAGGPGANVLTF. CDR3 sequence (DNA): TGTGCCAGCAGCTTAGCGGGAGCGGGGGGACCTGGGGCCAACGTCCTGACTTTC.

This sequence joins TRBV5-1 and TRBJ2-3; 7 bases agree with TRBD2. The V and J ends lost 0 bases and 7 bases, in that order; junction bases with no gene match: 8. The length of the CDR3 is 15 residues. CDR1 is SGHRS, CDR2 YFSETQ, per germline. The CDR3 region has the DNA TGCGCCAGCAGCTTGGAACCGGGACTAACCTATACGCAGTATTTT. It encodes CASSLEPGLTYTQYF.

For the CDR3, the DNA is TGTGCCAGCAGCAATAGGAACTACATCAAGTTCTTC. Protein product: CASSNRNYIKFF. The chain links TRBV2 to TRBJ2-1, with D uncertain. Germline-derived CDR1 and CDR2 are SNHLY and FYNNEI. Trimming removed 6 bases at V and 14 bases at J, with 17 bases between. The CDR3 spans 12 residues.

The chain carries TRBV12-5 and TRBJ2-7; D might be TRBD1 (6 bases). Looked up from germline, CDR1 is LGHNT and CDR2 is FRNRAP. The V gene lost 5 bases and the J gene lost 4 bases, with 21 bases spanning the gap. The CDR3 spans 16 residues. DNA for the CDR3: TGTGCTAGTGGTCCCTCAGGGGCGCGGATCCCGTACGAGCAGTACTTC. Protein sequence: CASGPSGARIPYEQYF. Complete variable domain (other parts from reference TRBV12-5 and TRBJ2-7): DARVTQTPRHKVTEMGQEVTMRCQPILGHNTVFWYRQTMMQGLELLAYFRNRAPLDDSGMPKDRFSAEMPDATLATLKIQPSEPRDSAVYFCASGPSGARIPYEQYFGPGTRLTVT.

In its sample, this clonotype was seen many times. The V call is TRBV6-2 or TRBV6-3, the J call TRBJ1-6; no reliable D call. The CDR3 has 11 amino acids. The V end was cut by 7 bases, the J end by 10 bases, with 8 bases between. CDR1 MNHEY and CDR2 SVGEGT come from the germline V gene. As DNA, the CDR3 is TGTGCCAGCACCACTTGGTCACCCCTCCACTTT. Translated: CASTTWSPLHF.

This clonotype appeared a few times. The gene calls are TRBV7-9 and TRBJ2-1; weak D call: TRBD1 (5 bases). CDR3 length equals 15 residues. V lost 1 base to trimming and J lost 6 bases, with 13 bases between them. The germline gives CDR1 SEHNR, CDR2 FQNEAQ (reference sequence). The CDR3, as DNA: TGTGCCAGCAGCTTAGAGGGGTTCCCCATCAATGAGCAGTTCTTC. Amino acids: CASSLEGFPINEQFF.

This clonotype was counted between two and nine times. V is TRBV5-6 and J is TRBJ2-3, with 10 bases matching TRBD2. V lost 1 base, J lost 2 bases, and 7 bases stayed unmatched. Germline values: CDR1 SGHDT, CDR2 YYEEEE. This CDR3 region has 17 residues. CDR3 protein: CASSLWLAGANTDTQYF. The CDR3 DNA reads as TGTGCCAGCAGCTTGTGGCTAGCGGGGGCGAACACAGATACGCAGTATTTT.

This clonotype was observed a few times. CDR3 amino acids: CASTQRQGRERGTEAFF. The CDR3 coding sequence is TGCGCCAGCACCCAACGGCAGGGACGGGAGAGAGGCACTGAAGCTTTCTTT. This chain links TRBV5-1 with TRBJ1-1; possibly TRBD1 for D (5 bases). The V gene's germline CDR1 is SGHRS and CDR2 YFSETQ. Trimming removed 6 bases at V and 4 bases at J, with 25 bases between. The CDR3 is 17 amino acids.

V usage is TRBV20-1 and J usage is TRBJ1-4; tentatively, D is TRBD1 (6 bases). The CDR3 is 17 amino acids. The V gene's germline CDR1 is DFQATT and CDR2 SNEGSKA (reference sequence). V was shortened by 4 bases and J by 4 bases, with 22 bases between the two germline ends. The CDR3 loop reads CSAKLARGLRSNEKLFF. The CDR3 DNA is TGCAGTGCTAAGTTGGCCAGGGGCCTAAGGAGTAATGAAAAACTGTTTTTT.

In this sample, this clonotype turned up a few times. The chain uses TRBV12-3 or TRBV12-4 and TRBJ2-3; D ambiguous. V lost 1 base and J lost 1, with 9 bases in between. The CDR3 is 15 residues long. CDR3 region: CASSLEDQGTDTQYF. The CDR3 DNA is TGTGCCAGCAGTTTAGAGGATCAGGGCACAGATACGCAGTATTTT.

This clonotype has just a few counts. This chain joins TRBV7-3 and TRBJ2-1; D perhaps matches TRBD2 (7 bases). Germline V CDR1 and CDR2: SGHTA, FQGTGA. The V and J ends lost 3 bases and 5 bases respectively, with 14 bases between them. The CDR3 sequence is 15 residues long. CDR3 protein: CASSLSGGYDNEQFF. Written as DNA, the CDR3 is TGTGCCAGCAGCTTGTCGGGGGGCTACGACAATGAGCAGTTCTTC.

This clonotype was counted ten times or more. The chain links TRBV5-1 to TRBJ2-7, with D possibly TRBD1 on 6 matching bases. The V end was cut by 7 bases, the J end by 0 bases, with 14 bases between. The CDR3 length is 14 residues. Germline-derived CDR1 and CDR2 are SGHRS and YFSETQ. In DNA, the CDR3 is TGCGCCAGCGCCGGGCAGGGGCCCTCCTACGAGCAGTACTTC. Protein sequence: CASAGQGPSYEQYF. Variable domain in full (rest from reference TRBV5-1 and TRBJ2-7): KAGVTQTPRYLIKTRGQQVTLSCSPISGHRSVSWYQQTPGQGLQFLFEYFSETQRNKGNFPGRFSGRQFSNSRSEMNVSTLELGDSALYLCASAGQGPSYEQYFGPGTRLTVT.

The chain employs TRBV7-8 and TRBJ2-7; D may be TRBD2 (5 bases). CDR3 size: 12 residues. Germline V gives CDR1 SGHVS, CDR2 FQNEAQ. V dropped 4 bases and J dropped 6 bases, with 10 bases sitting between them. The CDR3 region is CASSSGRGEQYF. Here the CDR3 DNA reads TGTGCCAGCAGCTCCGGCCGGGGCGAGCAGTACTTC. Supplemented by reference TRBV7-8 and TRBJ2-7, the full variable domain reads GAGVSQSPRYKVAKRGQDVALRCDPISGHVSLFWYQQALGQGPEFLTYFQNEAQLDKSGLPSDRFFAERPEGSVSTLKIQRTQQEDSAVYLCASSSGRGEQYFGPGTRLTVT.

This clonotype was found many times. The CDR3 DNA reads TGTGCCAGCAGTTCCACTCGGACATTCCGGTACTTC. It yields the protein CASSSTRTFRYF. V usage is TRBV12-3 or TRBV12-4 and J usage is TRBJ2-7; perhaps TRBD1 as D (5 bases). The CDR3 covers 12 residues. V was pared by 4 bases and J by 12 bases, with 16 bases between.

In its sample, this clonotype was seen a few times. The chain links TRBV5-1 to TRBJ1-4, with D possibly TRBD1 on 6 matching bases. Looked up from germline, CDR1 is SGHRS and CDR2 is YFSETQ. The CDR3 runs 15 residues. Trimming pared 4 bases from V and 6 bases from J, leaving 16 bases between. Written as DNA, the CDR3 is TGCGCCAGCAGCCCGCTTGGGGGGGCCTATGAAAAACTGTTTTTT. This gives the protein CASSPLGGAYEKLFF. The full variable domain, completed using reference TRBV5-1 and TRBJ1-4, is KAGVTQTPRYLIKTRGQQVTLSCSPISGHRSVSWYQQTPGQGLQFLFEYFSETQRNKGNFPGRFSGRQFSNSRSEMNVSTLELGDSALYLCASSPLGGAYEKLFFGSGTQLSVL.